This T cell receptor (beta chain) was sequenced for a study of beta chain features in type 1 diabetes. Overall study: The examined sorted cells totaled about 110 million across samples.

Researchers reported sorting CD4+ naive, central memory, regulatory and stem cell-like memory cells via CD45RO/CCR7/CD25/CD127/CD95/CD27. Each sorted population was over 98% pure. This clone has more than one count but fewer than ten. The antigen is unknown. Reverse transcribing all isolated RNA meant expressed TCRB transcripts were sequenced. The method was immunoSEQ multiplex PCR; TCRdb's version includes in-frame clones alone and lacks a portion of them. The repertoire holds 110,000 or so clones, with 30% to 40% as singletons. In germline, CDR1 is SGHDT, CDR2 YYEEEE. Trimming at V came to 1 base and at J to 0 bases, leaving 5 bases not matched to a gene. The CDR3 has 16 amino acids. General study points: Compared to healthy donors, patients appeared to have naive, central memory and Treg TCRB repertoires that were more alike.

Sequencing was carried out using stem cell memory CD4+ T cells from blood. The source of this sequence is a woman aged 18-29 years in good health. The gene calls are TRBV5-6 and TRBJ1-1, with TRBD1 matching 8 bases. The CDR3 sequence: CASSLRTGSMNTEAFF. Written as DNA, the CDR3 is TGTGCCAGCAGCTTGAGGACAGGGAGCATGAACACTGAAGCTTTCTTT.